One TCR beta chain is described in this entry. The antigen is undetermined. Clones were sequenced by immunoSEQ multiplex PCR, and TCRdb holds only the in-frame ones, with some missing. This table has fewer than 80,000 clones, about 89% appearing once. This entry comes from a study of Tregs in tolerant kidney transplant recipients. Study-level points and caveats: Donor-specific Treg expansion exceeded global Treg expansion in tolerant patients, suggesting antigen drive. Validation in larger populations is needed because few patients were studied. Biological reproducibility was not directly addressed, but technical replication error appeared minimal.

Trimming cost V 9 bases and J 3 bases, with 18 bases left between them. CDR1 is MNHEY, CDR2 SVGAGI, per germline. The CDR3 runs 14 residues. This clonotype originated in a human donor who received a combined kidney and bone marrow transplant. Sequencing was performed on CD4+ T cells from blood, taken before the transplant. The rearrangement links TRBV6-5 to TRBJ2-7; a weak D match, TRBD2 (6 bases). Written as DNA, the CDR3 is TGTGCCAGTTCACGGGGAGGACAAATCTACGAGCAGTACTTC. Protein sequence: CASSRGGQIYEQYF.